The rows below give T cell receptor beta chains drawn from one sample of a study of cytomegalovirus exposure and HLA in healthy donors. The method was immunoSEQ multiplex PCR; TCRdb's version includes in-frame clones alone and lacks a portion of them. Counted here are about 200,000 clones, 65% to 90% occurring once; the ten biggest clones make up about 2%. Sequenced input: PBMCs. The receptors were gathered from a woman aged 50 to 60 in good health and CMV-seronegative. The CDR3 runs from the conserved cysteine through the conserved F or W. Part of the rows lack a size; the others show once, few, many or a class for expanded clones.

CDR3 protein	J gene	V gene	clone size
CASSKGQGVTEAFF	TRBJ1-1	TRBV19	-
CASSRDRAANYGYTF	TRBJ1-2	TRBV6-5	few
CASSPGSQSQETQYF	TRBJ2-5	TRBV18	-
CSASRNEQFF	TRBJ2-1	TRBV20-1	-
CASSFRGQGSNEQFF	TRBJ2-1	TRBV11-1	-
CASSQVGQGVEKLFF	TRBJ1-4	TRBV4-2	-
CASSPARQGRGYEQYF	-	TRBV18	few
CASSEPGQHNEQFF	TRBJ2-1	TRBV25-1	-
CASSQPRDKNNEQFF	TRBJ2-1	TRBV14	-
CASSSLQSGQGIIYGYTF	TRBJ1-2	TRBV5-8	-
CAWMGAPRGYTF	TRBJ1-2	TRBV30	-
CASSLGDRGLEAFF	TRBJ1-1	TRBV5-1	-
CASSGRSGVSGRTDTQYF	TRBJ2-3	TRBV5-1	-
CASSLTPEAFF	TRBJ1-1	TRBV5-8	-
CASGRTGTMNTEAFF	TRBJ1-1	TRBV6-1	-
CASTQRDGGTDTQYF	TRBJ2-3	TRBV27	-
CASSPSRGQMGTEAFF	TRBJ1-1	TRBV18	-
CASSSMGDNSPPHF	TRBJ1-6	TRBV9	-
CASSSAGVALYEQYF	TRBJ2-7	TRBV28	-
CASSTPDRFRTSAATYNEQFF	TRBJ2-1	TRBV19	-
CASNDAEAGELFF	TRBJ2-2	TRBV19	-
CASSVTGGDTQYF	TRBJ2-3	TRBV19	-
CSAREQALQYF	TRBJ2-3	TRBV20-1	-
CAWSTGKKAGELFF	TRBJ2-2	TRBV30	-
CASSVVTGNPNTGELFF	TRBJ2-2	TRBV9	-
CASSLSPTTTDTQYF	TRBJ2-3	TRBV27	-
CASSPDRGHSEAFF	TRBJ1-1	TRBV14	-
CSVKRTGQRETQYF	TRBJ2-5	TRBV29-1	-
CASSLRGGTRGNTEAFF	TRBJ1-1	TRBV11-3	-
CAWSPMGGRQYF	TRBJ2-7	TRBV30	-
CASSQDGNQPQHF	TRBJ1-5	TRBV7-9	-
CSASIQNIQYF	TRBJ2-4	TRBV20-1	-
CASAAGALGAGELFF	TRBJ2-2	TRBV2	-
CASSLEVSFSEQYF	-	TRBV7-9	-
CASSPRTGGGRDTYEQYF	TRBJ2-7	TRBV7-7	-
CASSIGSPGVSETQYF	TRBJ2-5	TRBV19	once
CASSLDHGAAGDEQFF	TRBJ2-1	TRBV5-1	-
CATRETSTTSQNYNEQFF	TRBJ2-1	TRBV15	-
CASTTPGLAGGPYEQFF	TRBJ2-1	TRBV19	-
CASSYSWNQETQYF	TRBJ2-5	TRBV7-2	-
CASSYRADQPQHF	TRBJ1-5	TRBV5-5	-
CASRIAGGETQYF	TRBJ2-5	TRBV7-2	few
CASSGLTGAGNTIYF	TRBJ1-3	TRBV6-5	-
CASSLWQGNYEQYF	TRBJ2-7	TRBV11-2	-
CASSGLAGKSGANVLTF	TRBJ2-6	TRBV19	-
CASSLLPQGLGSNQPQHF	TRBJ1-5	TRBV27	-
CASSQELDYGYTF	TRBJ1-2	TRBV14	-
CASSYSGRDETQYF	TRBJ2-5	TRBV6-5	-
CASSQERTGGEQYF	TRBJ2-7	TRBV14	-
CASRDPTGNFYEQYF	TRBJ2-7	TRBV27	-